This T cell receptor (beta chain) was sequenced for a study of CD8 T cells in ankylosing spondylitis. TCRdb passed the 5' RACE reads through MiXCR, listing each CDR3 protein once. The table lists 120,000 to 150,000 distinct CDR3 sequences, roughly 8.4% of them singletons, with 6% to 9.5% in the top ten. This CDR3 is 14 amino acids long. Trimming took off 4 bases at V and 3 bases at J, with 10 bases between the two ends. Germline lookup yields CDR1 LNHNV and CDR2 YYDKDF (reference sequence). Source material: synovial fluid, either unsorted or a sorted T cell fraction (not recorded which). This TCR was recovered from a male donor with ankylosing spondylitis. The genes are TRBV15 and TRBJ1-3; no clear D. The CDR3 is CATSITSDGNTIYF. The CDR3 nucleotides are TGTGCCACCAGCATTACGTCTGATGGAAACACCATATATTTT.